Presented here are 7 T cell receptor beta chains from one specimen sequenced in a study. TCRdb processed the 5' RACE reads anew with MiXCR; each CDR3 protein has one entry. The sample yields fewer than 6,500 distinct CDR3 sequences, roughly 34% seen once. Sequencing used memory CD4+ T cells sorted from blood. As for subset: memory CD4+ T cells, CD4+CD45RO+CD25-. These receptors came from a female donor with breast cancer.

This sequence joins TRBV9 and TRBJ1-1; D is unclear. The CDR3 extends over 15 amino acids. V was cut by 0 bases and J by 1 base, with 10 bases left in between. The germline gives CDR1 SGDLS, CDR2 YYNGEE. The CDR3 loop is CASSVGSGRNTEAFF. CDR3 bases: TGTGCCAGCAGCGTAGGATCGGGAAGGAACACTGAAGCTTTCTTT.

This clonotype is large (0.1 to 1%) in the sample. J is TRBJ1-3 and V is TRBV6-6; D gene ambiguous. The CDR3 is 15 residues long. Trimming took off 6 bases at V and 5 bases at J, with 17 bases between the two ends. The germline gives CDR1 MNHNY, CDR2 SVGAGI (reference sequence). CDR3 amino acids: CASSIPDGQRNTIYF. The CDR3 region has the DNA TGTGCCAGCAGCATCCCGGACGGGCAGCGAAACACCATATATTTT.

V and J are TRBV12-3 or TRBV12-4 and TRBJ1-6; the match to TRBD1 covers 7 bases. CDR3 size: 17 residues. The ends lost 3 bases at V and 5 bases at J; junction bases unmatched: 10. The CDR3 region has the DNA TGTGCCAGCAGTTTGAGGGGTGGAGGGGGCCATAATTCACCCCTCCACTTT. Protein: CASSLRGGGGHNSPLHF.

The chain employs TRBV5-1 and TRBJ2-7, with TRBD2 identical over 7 bases. The CDR3 is 15 amino acids. The V segment lost 4 bases and the J segment 2 bases; nucleotides outside the gene matches: 9. In germline, CDR1 is SGHRS, CDR2 YFSETQ. CDR3 loop: CASSERLGRAYEQYF. Written as DNA, the CDR3 is TGCGCCAGCAGCGAACGACTAGGGAGGGCCTACGAGCAGTACTTC.

The chain links TRBV5-1 to TRBJ2-2; TRBD1 agrees at 8 bases. Germline trimming cut 1 base from V and 4 bases from J; bases unmatched to any gene: 6. Per the germline V gene, CDR1 is SGHRS and CDR2 is YFSETQ. The CDR3 has 16 amino acids. CDR3 amino acids: CASSLNPGGGTGELFF. The DNA for the CDR3 is TGCGCCAGCAGCTTGAATCCAGGGGGCGGCACCGGGGAGCTGTTTTTT.

This clonotype came up once. The chain links TRBV7-6 to TRBJ1-1, with no clear D. The CDR3 covers 15 residues. Germline CDR1 is SGHVS and CDR2 is FNYEAQ. Trimming took 1 base from V and 1 from J, leaving 10 bases between them. CDR3 protein: CASSLGAGANTEAFF. For the CDR3, the DNA is TGTGCCAGCAGCTTAGGCGCAGGAGCGAACACTGAAGCTTTCTTT.

This clonotype was counted between two and nine times. A read error is possible here, since a much larger clone lies one base away. The CDR3 DNA is TGTGCCAGCAGCTCCCTGGCAGCGAACACCGGGGAGCTGTTTTTT. It translates to CASSSLAANTGELFF. This chain uses TRBV12-3 or TRBV12-4 with TRBJ2-2, with no clear D. The CDR3 loop spans 15 amino acids. Trimming shortened V by 6 bases and J by 0 bases, and 11 bases separated the two germline ends.